The 8 T cell receptor beta chains below were found in one sample sequenced in a study of regulatory T cells in long-lasting Graves disease. With iRepertoire HTBI primers and Arm-PCR of CDR3 regions, TCR beta libraries were built. One entry per CDR3 protein results from TCRdb running MiXCR on the multiplex PCR reads. The table shows 400,000 to 500,000 distinct CDR3 sequences, with about 15% occurring only once. Time point described: newly diagnosed GD, antithyroid drugs for less than 3 months. RNA isolated from PBMCs was used to make the TCR library. The sample also formed part of further work on T cells in Graves' hyperthyroidism and ophthalmopathy.

Sequenced material: peripheral blood mononuclear cells (PBMCs), taken at new diagnosis, from a patient treated with antithyroid drugs. These TCRs come from a woman aged 45-60 years with Graves disease.

At least ten counts were recorded for this clonotype. V and J are TRBV6-1 and TRBJ1-5; the D gene is possibly TRBD1 (5 bases). CDR1 and CDR2 from the germline V gene are MNHNS and SASEGT. V was pared by 6 bases and J by 0 bases, with 12 bases between. The CDR3 has 15 residues. The CDR3 region has the DNA TGTGCCAGCAGCCAAGTAAGGGGTAGCAATCAGCCCCAGCATTTT. Translation gives CASSQVRGSNQPQHF.

In this sample, this clonotype turned up many times. J is TRBJ2-2 and V is TRBV28, with TRBD2 as a possible D gene (5 bases). This CDR3 has 14 amino acids. V lost 6 bases to trimming and J lost 5 bases, with 13 bases between them. Germline V gives CDR1 MDHEN, CDR2 SYDVKM. The CDR3 region has the DNA TGTGCCAGCAGCCTCCCTACTAGGACCGGGGAGCTGTTTTTT. It encodes CASSLPTRTGELFF.

Many counts were recorded for this clonotype. The rearrangement uses TRBV29-1 and TRBJ2-7; D is unresolved. The V and J ends lost 4 bases and 3 bases respectively, with 13 bases between them. The CDR3 is made up of 13 amino acids. Germline CDR1 and CDR2: SQVTM and ANQGSEA. The CDR3 spells CSVASAGYYEQYF. The CDR3 coding sequence is TGCAGCGTTGCGTCGGCAGGTTACTACGAGCAGTACTTC.

This sequence joins TRBV28 and TRBJ1-2, with unresolved D. V was pared by 3 bases and J by 2 bases, with 7 bases between. The CDR3 loop spans 13 amino acids. Germline V CDR1 and CDR2: MDHEN, SYDVKM. The CDR3 reads CASSFLQNYGYTF. The DNA of the CDR3 is TGTGCCAGCAGTTTTCTACAGAACTATGGCTACACCTTC.

This clonotype was seen many times. The J gene is TRBJ2-1, the V gene TRBV6-2 or TRBV6-3; TRBD2 matches 12 bases. Germline V gives CDR1 MNHEY, CDR2 SVGEGT. The CDR3 loop spans 17 amino acids. Losses at the gene ends were 7 bases for V and 11 bases for J; bases not matched to a gene: 18. The CDR3 DNA reads TGTGCCAGCAAGTCTGGGGGGATGAGGGGACTAGCGGGTAAGCAGTTCTTC. This codes for CASKSGGMRGLAGKQFF.

As for this clonotype: This may be a read error, as it is one base from a much larger clone. The final CDR3 position lacks the conserved phenylalanine or tryptophan, pointing to a likely read error. This chain links TRBV30 with TRBJ2-2; D possibly uses TRBD1 or TRBD2 (7 bases each). V lost 0 bases and J lost 4, with 12 bases in between. The CDR3 extends over 15 amino acids. In germline, CDR1 is GTSNPN, CDR2 SVGIG (reference sequence). For the CDR3, the DNA is TGTGCCTGGAGTGTTCAGGGGGGGAGCACCGGGGAGCTGTTTTCT. It yields the protein CAWSVQGGSTGELFS.

This clonotype was found many times. V gene TRBV2 combines with J gene TRBJ2-3; no clear D gene. The CDR3 sequence is 15 residues long. Trimming left V 7 bases short and J 13 bases short, with 27 bases between. CDR1 and CDR2 (germline): SNHLY, FYNNEI. The CDR3 region is CASKSKGLDGFREYF. CDR3 DNA sequence: TGTGCCAGCAAGTCTAAAGGGTTAGATGGGTTCCGAGAGTATTTT.

In its sample, this clonotype was seen many times. The chain recombines TRBV5-5 with TRBJ2-7; 7 positions agree with TRBD2. With V trimmed by 2 bases and J by 4 bases, 9 bases remained unmatched. The germline CDR1 and CDR2 sequences are SGHKS and YYEKEE (reference sequence). This CDR3 is built from 15 residues. The CDR3 bases are TGTGCCAGCAGCTTATTGTCTAGCGGCAGTTACGAGCAGTACTTC. Translating gives CASSLLSSGSYEQYF.